Sequencing of this T cell receptor (beta chain) was carried out in a study of cytomegalovirus exposure and HLA in healthy donors. CDR1 and CDR2 (germline): WNHNN, SYGVQD (reference sequence). The V and J ends lost 6 bases and 2 bases, in that order; junction bases with no gene match: 7. CDR3 length: 16 residues. The primer mix had 60 Vbeta and 13 Jbeta primers. TCRdb keeps only in-frame clones here, not all; method: immunoSEQ multiplex PCR. This sample carries 100,000 to 150,000 clones, 17% of them seen once, and the ten largest clones take less than 3.5%. This TCR was sampled from a female donor in good health and CMV-seropositive. The chain combines TRBV10-1 with TRBJ1-5, with 10 bases that match TRBD1. The source material was PBMCs. The CDR3 nucleotides read TGCGCCAGCAGCGACCCCGGGACAGGGGGCAATCAGCCCCAGCATTTT. The encoded protein is CASSDPGTGGNQPQHF.